This passage covers 2 T cell receptor beta chains from one sample sequenced in a study of T cell changes during pregnancy in multiple sclerosis. The protocol was immunoSEQ multiplex PCR, while the TCRdb copy is restricted to in-frame clones and leaves out a portion. This table has 83,000 or so clones, approximately 95% appearing once. The starting material was peripheral blood, obtained after pregnancy. The receptor set was obtained from a female donor in good health, enrolled as a control in a pregnancy study.

V usage is TRBV5-1 and J usage is TRBJ1-5; possible D gene TRBD1, 5 bases. V lost 0 bases and J lost 4, with 11 bases in between. Germline CDR1 is SGHRS and CDR2 is YFSETQ. The CDR3 loop spans 15 amino acids. CDR3 loop: CASSLDSRENQPQHF. The CDR3 nucleotides are TGCGCCAGCAGCTTGGACTCCAGGGAAAATCAGCCCCAGCATTTT.

A remark on this clone: This same CDR3 is encoded by further DNA sequences in the sample. J is TRBJ1-1 and V is TRBV6-5, with a tentative D call TRBD1 (5 bases). Trimming shortened V by 0 bases and J by 7 bases, and 9 bases separated the two germline ends. The CDR3 is made up of 13 amino acids. Germline CDR1 reads MNHEY; CDR2 reads SVGAGI. The CDR3 here is CASSYSSGGEAFF. The CDR3, as DNA: TGTGCCAGCAGTTACTCCTCGGGGGGTGAAGCTTTCTTT.